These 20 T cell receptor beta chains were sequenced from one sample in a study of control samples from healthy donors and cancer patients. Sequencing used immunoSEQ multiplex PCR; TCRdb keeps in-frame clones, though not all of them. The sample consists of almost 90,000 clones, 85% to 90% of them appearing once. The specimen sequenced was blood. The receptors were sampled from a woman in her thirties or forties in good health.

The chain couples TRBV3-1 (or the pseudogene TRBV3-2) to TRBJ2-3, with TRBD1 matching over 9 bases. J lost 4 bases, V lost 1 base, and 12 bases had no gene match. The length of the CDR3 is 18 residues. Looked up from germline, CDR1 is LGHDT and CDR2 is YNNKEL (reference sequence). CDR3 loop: CASSQGATGGVGADTQYF. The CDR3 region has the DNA TGTGCCAGCAGCCAAGGGGCTACAGGGGGCGTGGGTGCAGATACGCAGTATTTT.

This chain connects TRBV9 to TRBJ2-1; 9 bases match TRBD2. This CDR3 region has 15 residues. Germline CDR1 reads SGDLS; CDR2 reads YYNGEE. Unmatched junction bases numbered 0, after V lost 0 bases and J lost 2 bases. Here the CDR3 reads CASSVGGGAYNEQFF. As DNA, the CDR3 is TGTGCCAGCAGCGTAGGCGGGGGGGCCTACAATGAGCAGTTCTTC.

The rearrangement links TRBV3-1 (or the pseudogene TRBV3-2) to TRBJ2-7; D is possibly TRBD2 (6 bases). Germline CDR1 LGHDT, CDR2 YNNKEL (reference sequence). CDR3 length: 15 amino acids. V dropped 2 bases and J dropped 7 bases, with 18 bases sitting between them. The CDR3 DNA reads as TGTGCCAGCAGCCAAAAAGGGTCCGGAGGGAGGGAGCAGTACTTC. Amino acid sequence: CASSQKGSGGREQYF.

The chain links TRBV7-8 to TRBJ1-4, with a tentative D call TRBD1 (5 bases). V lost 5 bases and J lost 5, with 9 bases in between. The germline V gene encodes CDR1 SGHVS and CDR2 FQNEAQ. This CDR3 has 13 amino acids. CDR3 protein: CASSREGNEKLFF. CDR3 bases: TGTGCCAGCAGCCGTGAGGGGAATGAAAAACTGTTTTTT.

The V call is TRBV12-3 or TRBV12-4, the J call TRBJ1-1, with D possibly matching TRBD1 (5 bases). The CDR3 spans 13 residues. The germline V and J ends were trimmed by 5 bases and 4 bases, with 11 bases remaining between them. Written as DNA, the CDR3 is TGTGCCAGCAGTGATTCAAGGGGCACTGAAGCTTTCTTT. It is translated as CASSDSRGTEAFF.

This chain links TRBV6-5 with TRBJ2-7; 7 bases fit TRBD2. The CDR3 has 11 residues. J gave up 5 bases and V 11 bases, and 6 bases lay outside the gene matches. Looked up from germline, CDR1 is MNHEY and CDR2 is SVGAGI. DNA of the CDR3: TGTGCCGCTTGGGGGGGGGACGAGCAGTACTTC. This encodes CAAWGGDEQYF.

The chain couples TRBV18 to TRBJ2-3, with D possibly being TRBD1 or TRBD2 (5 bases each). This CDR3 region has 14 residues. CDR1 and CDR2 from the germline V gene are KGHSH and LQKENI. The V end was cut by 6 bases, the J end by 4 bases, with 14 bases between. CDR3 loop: CASSATRGADTQYF. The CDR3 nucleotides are TGTGCCAGCTCCGCTACCCGAGGGGCAGATACGCAGTATTTT.

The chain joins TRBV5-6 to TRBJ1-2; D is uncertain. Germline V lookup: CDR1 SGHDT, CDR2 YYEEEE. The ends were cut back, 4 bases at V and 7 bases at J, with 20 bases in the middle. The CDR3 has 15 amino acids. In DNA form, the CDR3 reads TGTGCCAGCAGCCAGACTACACGGAAGGGTGGTGGCTACACCTTC. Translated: CASSQTTRKGGGYTF.

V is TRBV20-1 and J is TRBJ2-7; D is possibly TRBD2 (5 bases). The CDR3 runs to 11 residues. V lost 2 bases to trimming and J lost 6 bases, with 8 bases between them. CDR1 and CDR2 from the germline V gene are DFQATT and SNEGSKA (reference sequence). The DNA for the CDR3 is TGCAGTGCTAGAAAGGAGGCCGAGCAGTACTTC. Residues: CSARKEAEQYF.

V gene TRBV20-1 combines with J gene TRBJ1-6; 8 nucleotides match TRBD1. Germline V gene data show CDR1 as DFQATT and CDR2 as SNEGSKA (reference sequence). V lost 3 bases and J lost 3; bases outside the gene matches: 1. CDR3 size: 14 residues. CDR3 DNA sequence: TGCAGTGCTAGTACAGGGGGCTATAATTCACCCCTCCACTTT. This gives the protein CSASTGGYNSPLHF.

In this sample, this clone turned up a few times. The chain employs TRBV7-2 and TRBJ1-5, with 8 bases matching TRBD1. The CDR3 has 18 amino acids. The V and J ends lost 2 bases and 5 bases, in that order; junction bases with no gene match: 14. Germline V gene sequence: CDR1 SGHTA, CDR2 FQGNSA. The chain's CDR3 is CASSLRSSGTGGYQPQHF. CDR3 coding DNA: TGTGCCAGCAGCTTACGATCCTCCGGGACAGGAGGTTATCAGCCCCAGCATTTT.

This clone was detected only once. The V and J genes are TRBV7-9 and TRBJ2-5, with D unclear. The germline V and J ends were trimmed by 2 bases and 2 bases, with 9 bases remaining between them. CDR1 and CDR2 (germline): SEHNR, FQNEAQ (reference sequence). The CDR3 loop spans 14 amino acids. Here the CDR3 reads CASSLTWDQETQYF. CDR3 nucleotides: TGTGCCAGCAGCTTAACTTGGGATCAAGAGACCCAGTACTTC.

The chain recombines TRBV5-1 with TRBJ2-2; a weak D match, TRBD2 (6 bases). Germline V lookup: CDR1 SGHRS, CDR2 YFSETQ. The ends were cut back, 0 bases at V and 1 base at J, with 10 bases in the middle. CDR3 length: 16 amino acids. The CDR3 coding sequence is TGCGCCAGCAGCTTGGACGGCGGGGTGAACACCGGGGAGCTGTTTTTT. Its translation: CASSLDGGVNTGELFF. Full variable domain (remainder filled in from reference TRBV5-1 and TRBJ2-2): KAGVTQTPRYLIKTRGQQVTLSCSPISGHRSVSWYQQTPGQGLQFLFEYFSETQRNKGNFPGRFSGRQFSNSRSEMNVSTLELGDSALYLCASSLDGGVNTGELFFGEGSRLTVL.

The CDR3 DNA reads TGTGCCATCAACTCCCGGGACACCAAGAACACTGAAGCTTTCTTT. The encoded protein is CAINSRDTKNTEAFF. This chain links TRBV10-3 with TRBJ1-1, with D possibly matching TRBD1 (6 bases). Germline V gene lookup returns CDR1 ENHRY and CDR2 SYGVKD. The V end was cut by 7 bases, the J end by 1 base, with 16 bases between. This CDR3 contains 15 residues.

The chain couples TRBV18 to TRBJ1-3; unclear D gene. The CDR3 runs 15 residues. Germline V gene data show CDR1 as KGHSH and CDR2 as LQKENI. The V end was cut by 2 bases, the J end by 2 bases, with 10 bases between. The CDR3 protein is CASSPETPTGNTIYF. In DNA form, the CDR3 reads TGTGCCAGCTCACCAGAGACACCAACTGGAAACACCATATATTTT. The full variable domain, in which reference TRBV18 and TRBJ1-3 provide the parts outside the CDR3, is NAGVMQNPRHLVRRRGQEARLRCSPMKGHSHVYWYRQLPEEGLKFMVYLQKENIIDESGMPKERFSAEFPKEGPSILRIQQVVRGDSAAYFCASSPETPTGNTIYFGEGSWLTVV.

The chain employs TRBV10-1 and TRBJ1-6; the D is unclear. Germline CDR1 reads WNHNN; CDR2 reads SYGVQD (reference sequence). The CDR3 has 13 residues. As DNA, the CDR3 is TGCCCTAACGTGGTTCATTATAATTCACCCCTCCACTTT. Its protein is CPNVVHYNSPLHF.

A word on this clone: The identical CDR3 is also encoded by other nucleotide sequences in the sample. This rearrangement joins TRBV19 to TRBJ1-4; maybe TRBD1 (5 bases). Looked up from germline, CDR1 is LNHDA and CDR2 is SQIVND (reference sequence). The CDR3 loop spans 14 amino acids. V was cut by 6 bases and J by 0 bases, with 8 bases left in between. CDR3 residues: CASSWGATNEKLFF. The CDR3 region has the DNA TGTGCCAGTAGCTGGGGGGCAACTAATGAAAAACTGTTTTTT.

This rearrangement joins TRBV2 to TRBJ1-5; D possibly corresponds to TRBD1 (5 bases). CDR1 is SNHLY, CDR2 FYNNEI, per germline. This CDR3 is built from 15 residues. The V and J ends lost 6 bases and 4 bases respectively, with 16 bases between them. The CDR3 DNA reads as TGTGCCAGCAGCCTACAGGTTCCTGGAAATCAGCCCCAGCATTTT. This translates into CASSLQVPGNQPQHF.

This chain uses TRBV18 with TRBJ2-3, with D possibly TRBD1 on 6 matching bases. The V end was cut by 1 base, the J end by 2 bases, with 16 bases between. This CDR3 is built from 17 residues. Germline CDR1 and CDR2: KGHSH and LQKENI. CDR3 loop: CASSPLFRGPSTDTQYF. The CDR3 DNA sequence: TGTGCCAGCTCACCACTCTTCAGGGGACCCTCCACAGATACGCAGTATTTT.

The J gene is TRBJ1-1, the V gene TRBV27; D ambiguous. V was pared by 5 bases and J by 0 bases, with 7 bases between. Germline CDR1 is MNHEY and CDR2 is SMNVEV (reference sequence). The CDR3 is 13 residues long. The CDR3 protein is CASSPRMNTEAFF. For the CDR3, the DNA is TGTGCCAGCAGTCCCCGGATGAACACTGAAGCTTTCTTT.